This entry lists 27 T cell receptor beta chains sequenced from one sample in a study of cytomegalovirus exposure and HLA in healthy donors. The PCR contained 60 Vbeta and 13 Jbeta primers. Clones were read by immunoSEQ multiplex PCR, and TCRdb kept only the in-frame ones, dropping some. The repertoire holds about 92,000 clones, with 65% to 80% as singletons. Source material: PBMCs. These TCRs come from a woman between 18 and 29 years old in good health and CMV-seropositive.

J is TRBJ1-5 and V is TRBV28; D remains ambiguous. The CDR3 consists of 14 residues. CDR1 and CDR2 from the germline V gene are MDHEN and SYDVKM. The V gene lost 2 bases and the J gene lost 5 bases, with 10 bases spanning the gap. CDR3 region: CASSLTVSYQPQHF. The CDR3 nucleotides read TGTGCCAGCAGTTTAACAGTGAGCTATCAGCCCCAGCATTTT.

V and J are TRBV10-3 and TRBJ2-7, with TRBD2 matching 10 bases. J was trimmed by 3 bases and V by 4 bases; bases with no gene match: 3. The CDR3 runs to 14 residues. Germline CDR1 reads ENHRY; CDR2 reads SYGVKD. CDR3 loop: CAISGSGRVYEQYF. The CDR3 coding sequence is TGTGCCATCAGTGGGAGCGGGAGGGTCTACGAGCAGTACTTC.

The rearrangement links TRBV7-8 to TRBJ1-1; 9 positions match TRBD1. Trimming cost V 7 bases and J 4 bases; bases outside gene matches: 7. CDR3 length equals 14 residues. Per the germline V gene, CDR1 is SGHVS and CDR2 is FQNEAQ. CDR3: CASIPDRGSTEAFF. The CDR3 nucleotides read TGTGCCAGCATACCGGACAGGGGTAGCACTGAAGCTTTCTTT. The whole variable domain, remainder taken from reference TRBV7-8 and TRBJ1-1, is GAGVSQSPRYKVAKRGQDVALRCDPISGHVSLFWYQQALGQGPEFLTYFQNEAQLDKSGLPSDRFFAERPEGSVSTLKIQRTQQEDSAVYLCASIPDRGSTEAFFGQGTRLTVV.

The chain combines TRBV5-4 with TRBJ2-7; D unclear. Germline V gene lookup returns CDR1 SGHNT and CDR2 YYREEE (reference sequence). V was trimmed by 4 bases and J by 3 bases, leaving 11 bases between them. The CDR3 has 13 amino acids. The CDR3 loop reads CASSHVADYEQYF. In DNA form, the CDR3 reads TGTGCCAGCAGCCACGTGGCGGACTACGAGCAGTACTTC. The complete variable domain, with remaining parts taken from reference TRBV5-4 and TRBJ2-7, reads ETGVTQSPTHLIKTRGQQVTLRCSSQSGHNTVSWYQQALGQGPQFIFQYYREEENGRGNFPPRFSGLQFPNYSSELNVNALELDDSALYLCASSHVADYEQYFGPGTRLTVT.

The V and J genes are TRBV7-3 and TRBJ2-5; unclear D gene. Germline CDR1 reads SGHTA; CDR2 reads FQGTGA. The CDR3 runs to 12 residues. The ends were cut back, 5 bases at V and 5 bases at J, with 9 bases in the middle. CDR3 coding DNA: TGTGCCAGCAGCCCCCCCGTGGAGACCCAGTACTTC. This codes for CASSPPVETQYF. The full variable domain, in which reference TRBV7-3 and TRBJ2-5 provide the parts outside the CDR3, is GAGVSQTPSNKVTEKGKYVELRCDPISGHTALYWYRQSLGQGPEFLIYFQGTGAADDSGLPNDRFFAVRPEGSVSTLKIQRTERGDSAVYLCASSPPVETQYFGPGTRLLVL.

This clone showed up just a few times. V is TRBV7-2 and J is TRBJ2-5, with 13 nucleotides matching TRBD2. CDR1 and CDR2 (germline): SGHTA, FQGNSA. V was clipped by 5 bases and J by 11 bases; unmatched bases: 11. The CDR3 has 15 residues. The CDR3: CASSPGTSGVFEQYF. CDR3 DNA: TGTGCCAGCAGCCCAGGGACTAGCGGGGTTTTTGAGCAGTACTTC.

This clone was seen once. The rearrangement joins TRBV19 to TRBJ1-1, with a tentative D call TRBD1 (5 bases). Germline V gives CDR1 LNHDA, CDR2 SQIVND (reference sequence). The CDR3 length is 13 residues. Between the trimmed V and J ends, which lost 7 bases and 5 bases, there was a span of 14 bases. The CDR3 protein is CASTSGRRTEAFF. In DNA, the CDR3 is TGTGCCAGTACCTCAGGGAGGCGAACTGAAGCTTTCTTT. The entire variable domain, with the rest obtained from reference TRBV19 and TRBJ1-1, is as follows: DGGITQSPKYLFRKEGQNVTLSCEQNLNHDAMYWYRQDPGQGLRLIYYSQIVNDFQKGDIAEGYSVSREKKESFPLTVTSAQKNPTAFYLCASTSGRRTEAFFGQGTRLTVV.

This clone was seen only a few times. The rearrangement links TRBV28 to TRBJ1-4; no definite D call. CDR3 length equals 20 residues. Germline CDR1 MDHEN, CDR2 SYDVKM. With 3 bases removed from V and 10 bases from J, the gap between germline ends came to 33 bases. Here the CDR3 DNA reads TGTGCCAGCAGTTTCCAAGGGAGGCAGTTGGGCGGAATAGGGTCTGGAAAACTGTTTTTT. As protein: CASSFQGRQLGGIGSGKLFF.

The V and J genes are TRBV27 and TRBJ2-2, with D possibly TRBD2 on 6 matching bases. The CDR3 is 21 residues long. V gave up 6 bases and J gave up 0 bases, with 29 bases separating them. Germline V gene lookup returns CDR1 MNHEY and CDR2 SMNVEV (reference sequence). For the CDR3, the DNA is TGTGCCAGCAGCAGTTCTGGGTTGGTCAGGGTAGCGGAGGCGAACACCGGGGAGCTGTTTTTT. Amino acids: CASSSSGLVRVAEANTGELFF.

The rearrangement uses TRBV11-2 and TRBJ2-7, with a possible D match to TRBD1 (6 bases). The CDR3 sequence is 12 residues long. Between the trimmed V and J ends, which lost 5 bases and 4 bases, there was a span of 9 bases. Germline CDR1 SGHAT, CDR2 FQNNGV. CDR3 sequence: CASSVTGYEQYF. CDR3 nucleotides: TGTGCCAGCAGCGTTACAGGGTACGAGCAGTACTTC.

The CDR3 DNA reads as TGCGCCAGCAGCCAGGGAACAGGGGCCGGAGAAAAACTGTTTTTT. Translating it yields CASSQGTGAGEKLFF. V is TRBV4-3 and J is TRBJ1-4; 7 nucleotides align to TRBD1. The CDR3 runs 15 residues. V trimming: 3 bases; J trimming: 8 bases; junction bases outside the gene matches: 9. CDR1 and CDR2 from the germline V gene are LGHNA and YSLEER.

This clone was seen a handful of times. Here the CDR3 reads CASSPGQGVIEAFF. The DNA for the CDR3 is TGTGCCAGCTCACCGGGACAAGGAGTGATTGAAGCTTTCTTT. The J gene is TRBJ1-1, the V gene TRBV18; D perhaps matches TRBD1 (6 bases). The CDR3 sequence is 14 residues long. The V end was cut by 3 bases, the J end by 7 bases, with 15 bases between. The germline gives CDR1 KGHSH, CDR2 LQKENI.

The chain uses TRBV7-3 and TRBJ2-2, with 12 bases lining up with TRBD2. Germline lookup yields CDR1 SGHTA and CDR2 FQGTGA. The ends lost 7 bases at V and 5 bases at J; junction bases unmatched: 2. The CDR3 length is 14 residues. DNA for the CDR3: TGTGCCAGCAAAACTAGCGGGGGGACCGGGGAGCTGTTTTTT. Amino acid sequence: CASKTSGGTGELFF.

This clone was counted only a few times. The chain uses TRBV4-1 and TRBJ2-7; 7 bases are shared with TRBD2. Trimming cost V 0 bases and J 3 bases; bases outside gene matches: 8. CDR1 and CDR2 from the germline V gene are MGHRA and YSYEKL. The CDR3 totals 16 residues. The CDR3: CASSQDYSGGLYEQYF. The DNA of the CDR3 is TGCGCCAGCAGCCAAGATTATTCGGGAGGCCTCTACGAGCAGTACTTC.

This clone has more than one count but fewer than ten. This chain uses TRBV19 with TRBJ2-1, with 8 bases lining up with TRBD2. The germline V gene encodes CDR1 LNHDA and CDR2 SQIVND (reference sequence). The CDR3 sequence is 14 residues long. Trimming took 5 bases from V and 7 from J; bases not matched to a gene: 7. Here the CDR3 reads CASSRAGVPNEQFF. For the CDR3, the DNA is TGTGCCAGTAGTCGAGCGGGAGTTCCTAATGAGCAGTTCTTC.

This chain links TRBV4-3 with TRBJ1-3; D gene ambiguous. The CDR3 runs 15 residues. With 0 bases removed from V and 0 bases from J, the gap between germline ends came to 6 bases. Germline V CDR1 and CDR2: LGHNA, YSLEER. CDR3 coding DNA: TGCGCCAGCAGCCAAGACTTCAGCTCTGGAAACACCATATATTTT. Translating it yields CASSQDFSSGNTIYF.

The chain has TRBV4-3 and TRBJ2-1; D is possibly TRBD2 (6 bases). V dropped 2 bases and J dropped 7 bases, with 24 bases sitting between them. CDR3 length: 18 amino acids. Germline V CDR1 and CDR2: LGHNA, YSLEER. The chain's CDR3 is CASSQSGGGGAGINEQFF. The CDR3 DNA sequence: TGCGCCAGCAGCCAATCGGGTGGTGGAGGGGCGGGAATTAATGAGCAGTTCTTC.

The V gene is TRBV18, the J gene TRBJ1-1; TRBD1 is a possible D gene (6 bases). Trimming shortened V by 2 bases and J by 3 bases, and 7 bases separated the two germline ends. CDR1 is KGHSH, CDR2 LQKENI, per germline. The CDR3 runs 13 residues. The CDR3, as DNA: TGTGCCAGCTCACCAAACAGGGACACTGAAGCTTTCTTT. This gives the protein CASSPNRDTEAFF.

V is TRBV2 and J is TRBJ2-7; D remains ambiguous. The CDR3 consists of 14 residues. V was trimmed by 5 bases and J by 5 bases, leaving 16 bases between them. Germline-derived CDR1 and CDR2 are SNHLY and FYNNEI. Here the CDR3 reads CASSSTLVTNEQYF. CDR3 in DNA: TGTGCCAGCAGTTCGACTCTCGTAACTAACGAGCAGTACTTC.

The chain is built from TRBV11-2 and TRBJ2-1, with D tentatively TRBD1 (5 bases). The V and J ends lost 7 bases and 1 base respectively, with 14 bases between them. Germline V gene data show CDR1 as SGHAT and CDR2 as FQNNGV. This CDR3 region has 15 residues. CDR3 nucleotides: TGTGCCAGCACCGAAGACGACAGATCCTACAATGAGCAGTTCTTC. Its protein is CASTEDDRSYNEQFF.

V usage is TRBV7-6 and J usage is TRBJ2-1; maybe TRBD1 (6 bases). The CDR3 extends over 12 amino acids. V shed 5 bases and J shed 9 bases, with 11 bases lying between them. The V gene's germline CDR1 is SGHVS and CDR2 FNYEAQ. The CDR3 sequence is CASSPSRGEQFF. The CDR3 coding sequence is TGTGCCAGCAGCCCGTCCAGGGGTGAGCAGTTCTTC.

This rearrangement joins TRBV7-9 to TRBJ1-6, with D possibly being TRBD1 (5 bases). Germline CDR1 is SEHNR and CDR2 is FQNEAQ (reference sequence). Deletions cut 5 bases from V and 5 bases from J, with 13 bases between. This CDR3 has 15 amino acids. The CDR3 is CASSPGLSDNSPLHF. CDR3 DNA: TGTGCCAGCAGCCCGGGACTTTCGGATAATTCACCCCTCCACTTT.

The chain recombines TRBV19 with TRBJ1-1, with D possibly matching TRBD1 (5 bases). Germline CDR1 and CDR2: LNHDA and SQIVND (reference sequence). Trimming took off 2 bases at V and 5 bases at J, with 15 bases between the two ends. The CDR3 loop spans 15 amino acids. CDR3 in DNA: TGTGCCAGTAGTATATCCCGTGGGGGGGGGACTGAAGCTTTCTTT. This encodes CASSISRGGGTEAFF. The full variable domain, rest sourced from reference TRBV19 and TRBJ1-1, is DGGITQSPKYLFRKEGQNVTLSCEQNLNHDAMYWYRQDPGQGLRLIYYSQIVNDFQKGDIAEGYSVSREKKESFPLTVTSAQKNPTAFYLCASSISRGGGTEAFFGQGTRLTVV.

The chain carries TRBV15 and TRBJ1-1; no definite D call. V was shortened by 0 bases and J by 1 base, with 9 bases between the two germline ends. The CDR3 is 15 amino acids. CDR1 LNHNV and CDR2 YYDKDF come from the germline V gene (reference sequence). CDR3 in DNA: TGTGCCACCAGCAGAGATAGGCAGGCGAACACTGAAGCTTTCTTT. Translation gives CATSRDRQANTEAFF.

This chain connects TRBV7-3 to TRBJ1-1; no clear D. The V gene lost 1 base and the J gene lost 5 bases, with 11 bases spanning the gap. Germline CDR1 SGHTA, CDR2 FQGTGA. The CDR3 is 14 residues long. The CDR3 sequence: CASSLIAGSTEAFF. CDR3 in DNA: TGTGCCAGCAGCTTAATCGCGGGTTCGACTGAAGCTTTCTTT.

In its sample, this clone was seen a few times. V gene TRBV19 combines with J gene TRBJ2-5, with 7 bases fitting TRBD1. The junction had 7 bases not matched to a gene; V was cut back by 3 bases and J by 6 bases. Germline CDR1 reads LNHDA; CDR2 reads SQIVND (reference sequence). The CDR3 totals 14 residues. As DNA, the CDR3 is TGTGCCAGTAGTATTAAGGGGGCCCGGCAGACCCAGTACTTC. Translating gives CASSIKGARQTQYF.

This clone was observed a single time. The chain combines TRBV19 with TRBJ1-1; D unresolved. The germline CDR1 and CDR2 sequences are LNHDA and SQIVND (reference sequence). This CDR3 has 16 residues. V was pared by 4 bases and J by 2 bases, with 17 bases between. The CDR3: CASSTLERPANTEAFF. The CDR3 DNA follows: TGTGCCAGTAGTACCCTCGAGCGGCCAGCAAACACTGAAGCTTTCTTT.